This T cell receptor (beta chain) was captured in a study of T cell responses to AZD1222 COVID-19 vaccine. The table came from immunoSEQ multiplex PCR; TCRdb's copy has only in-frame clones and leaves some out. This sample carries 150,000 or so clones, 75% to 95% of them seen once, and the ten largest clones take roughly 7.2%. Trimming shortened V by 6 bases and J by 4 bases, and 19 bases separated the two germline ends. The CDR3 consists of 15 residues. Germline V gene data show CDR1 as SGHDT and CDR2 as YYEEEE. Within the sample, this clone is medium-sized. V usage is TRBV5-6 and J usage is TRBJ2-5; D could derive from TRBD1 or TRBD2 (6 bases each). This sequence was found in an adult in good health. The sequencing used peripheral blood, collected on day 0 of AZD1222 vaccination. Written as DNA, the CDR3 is TGTGCCAGCACCCCCGGACGGGGGCGCAGAGAGACCCAGTACTTC. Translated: CASTPGRGRRETQYF.